This TCR beta chain originates from a study of T cell changes during pregnancy in multiple sclerosis. The CDR3 loop spans 14 amino acids. V dropped 3 bases and J dropped 6 bases, with 13 bases sitting between them. The germline gives CDR1 SGDLS, CDR2 YYNGEE. Only in-frame clones appear in the TCRdb table, and some are missing; sequencing was by immunoSEQ multiplex PCR. This sample carries around 49,000 clones, roughly 91% of them seen once, and the ten largest clones take 0.55% to 0.65%. The sequencing used CD4+ T cells from peripheral blood mononuclear cells, collected after pregnancy. This chain connects TRBV9 to TRBJ2-1, with D perhaps matching TRBD1 (5 bases). The clonotype originates from a female donor in good health, enrolled as a control in a pregnancy study. This CDR3 is CASSEGPLGNEQFF. Here the CDR3 DNA reads TGTGCCAGCAGCGAGGGGCCGCTCGGCAATGAGCAGTTCTTC. Full variable domain (outside the CDR3, taken from reference TRBV9 and TRBJ2-1): DSGVTQTPKHLITATGQRVTLRCSPRSGDLSVYWYQQSLDQGLQFLIQYYNGEERAKGNILERFSAQQFPDLHSELNLSSLELGDSALYFCASSEGPLGNEQFFGPGTRLTVL.